A single sample gave rise to the 5 T cell receptor beta chains below, sequenced in a study of blood T cell repertoires in COVID-19. Some clones are missing from TCRdb's copy, which holds only in-frame ones; the method was immunoSEQ multiplex PCR. The table records 52,000 or so clones, roughly 87% of them present only once. Sequenced material: peripheral blood. These TCRs come from a man in his forties with COVID-19, enrolled during active disease.

The chain is built from TRBV28 and TRBJ2-5, with D perhaps matching TRBD2 (5 bases). Germline CDR1 is MDHEN and CDR2 is SYDVKM. The V gene lost 2 bases and the J gene lost 4 bases, with 11 bases spanning the gap. The CDR3 runs to 14 residues. The CDR3 is CASSLGRGLETQYF. In nucleotides, the CDR3 is TGTGCCAGCAGTTTAGGGAGAGGGTTAGAGACCCAGTACTTC.

The chain links TRBV5-1 to TRBJ2-2; tentatively, D is TRBD2 (6 bases). Germline V gene sequence: CDR1 SGHRS, CDR2 YFSETQ. CDR3 length: 14 residues. Between the trimmed V and J ends, which lost 5 bases and 5 bases, there was a span of 13 bases. The CDR3 sequence is CASRVREDTGELFF. The DNA of the CDR3 is TGCGCCAGCAGGGTCAGGGAGGATACCGGGGAGCTGTTTTTT.

J is TRBJ2-5 and V is TRBV20-1, with D possibly matching TRBD1 (5 bases). The germline V gene encodes CDR1 DFQATT and CDR2 SNEGSKA (reference sequence). The CDR3 is made up of 11 amino acids. Trimming cost V 5 bases and J 5 bases, with 9 bases left between them. The CDR3, as DNA: TGCAGTGCTTCGAAGGGGGAGACCCAGTACTTC. Its translation: CSASKGETQYF.

The chain combines TRBV6-1 with TRBJ2-5; a weak D match, TRBD2 (5 bases). The V gene's germline CDR1 is MNHNS and CDR2 SASEGT. The CDR3 has 15 amino acids. V was shortened by 2 bases and J by 1 base, with 11 bases between the two germline ends. CDR3: CASSEMVGSQETQYF. The CDR3 DNA reads as TGTGCCAGCAGTGAAATGGTAGGGAGCCAAGAGACCCAGTACTTC.

The chain recombines TRBV10-2 with TRBJ2-2, with 8 bases aligning to TRBD1. V gave up 0 bases and J gave up 0 bases; unmatched junction bases: 9. The CDR3 has 19 residues. Germline CDR1 reads WSHSY; CDR2 reads SAAADI. CDR3 in DNA: TGCGCCAGCAGTGAGTCCTTCGGACAGGGAACCGCGAACACCGGGGAGCTGTTTTTT. It translates to CASSESFGQGTANTGELFF.